This TCR beta chain originates from a study of CD4+ T cells in melanoma. Germline V gene sequence: CDR1 SGDLS, CDR2 YYNGEE. The CDR3 totals 15 residues. V was cut by 2 bases and J by 1 base, with 11 bases left in between. TCRdb keeps only in-frame clones here, not all; method: immunoSEQ multiplex PCR. The table shows tens of thousands of clones, with nearly 70% occurring only once. Comments on this clone: Its target is unknown.

Findings and caveats of the study: Neoantigen-specific CD4+ T cells in melanoma reportedly had diverse differentiation states. A reported correlation linked neoantigen-specific CD4+ T cells to CD8+, macrophage and B cell function.

This clonotype was sampled from a human donor with melanoma. The chain couples TRBV9 to TRBJ2-3; possibly TRBD2 for D (6 bases). Source material: tumor tissue. The CDR3 loop reads CASSVNSGRTDTQYF. CDR3 DNA: TGTGCCAGCAGCGTTAATAGCGGACGCACAGATACGCAGTATTTT.